Shown below are 7 T cell receptor beta chains from a single sample sequenced in a study of T cell changes during pregnancy in multiple sclerosis. Sequencing used immunoSEQ multiplex PCR; TCRdb keeps in-frame clones, though not all of them. Counted here are tens of thousands of clones, about 88% occurring once; the ten biggest clones make up around 1.2%. The input for sequencing was CD4+ T cells from peripheral blood mononuclear cells, taken in the second trimester of pregnancy. The receptors were sampled from a female donor with multiple sclerosis, enrolled in a pregnancy study.

The chain uses TRBV27 and TRBJ2-2; 11 nucleotides align to TRBD2. The junction had 8 bases not matched to a gene; V was cut back by 5 bases and J by 3 bases. The CDR3 length is 17 residues. Germline lookup yields CDR1 MNHEY and CDR2 SMNVEV (reference sequence). The CDR3 is CASSPGTSGFHTGELFF. The DNA of the CDR3 is TGTGCCAGCAGTCCCGGGACTAGCGGATTTCACACCGGGGAGCTGTTTTTT.

V and J are TRBV18 and TRBJ1-1; 7 bases align to TRBD1. Germline CDR1 and CDR2: KGHSH and LQKENI. Trimming cost V 4 bases and J 5 bases; bases outside gene matches: 10. The CDR3 is made up of 15 amino acids. The CDR3 reads CASSLRTGSRTEAFF. For the CDR3, the DNA is TGTGCCAGCTCACTTAGGACAGGCAGTAGGACTGAAGCTTTCTTT.

The rearrangement uses TRBV6-4 and TRBJ2-6, with D hard to call. The V end was cut by 3 bases, the J end by 0 bases, with 3 bases between. From germline, CDR1 is MRHNA and CDR2 SNTAGT. CDR3 size: 14 residues. CDR3 region: CASSESSGANVLTF. The CDR3 region has the DNA TGTGCCAGCAGTGAGAGCTCTGGGGCCAACGTCCTGACTTTC.

The gene calls are TRBV5-1 and TRBJ1-4, with D hard to call. CDR1 and CDR2 from the germline V gene are SGHRS and YFSETQ. V lost 4 bases and J lost 0, with 7 bases in between. The CDR3 is made up of 14 amino acids. CDR3 loop: CASSPTATNEKLFF. DNA of the CDR3: TGCGCCAGCAGCCCGACTGCAACTAATGAAAAACTGTTTTTT.

The chain joins TRBV9 to TRBJ2-2; D remains unclear. The CDR3 consists of 13 residues. With 2 bases removed from V and 7 bases from J, the gap between germline ends came to 9 bases. Per the germline V gene, CDR1 is SGDLS and CDR2 is YYNGEE. The CDR3 protein is CASSVFISGELFF. For the CDR3, the DNA is TGTGCCAGCAGCGTTTTCATCAGCGGGGAGCTGTTTTTT.

This clone was observed a single time. This chain links TRBV4-3 with TRBJ1-5, with 7 bases aligning to TRBD1. Per germline, CDR1 LGHNA and CDR2 YSLEER. The CDR3 runs 14 residues. Trimming cost V 4 bases and J 3 bases; bases outside gene matches: 3. For the CDR3, the DNA is TGCGCCAGCAGCCCTCAGGGGGTCAATCAGCCCCAGCATTTT. This gives the protein CASSPQGVNQPQHF.

The CDR3 DNA is TGCGCCAGCAGTGATGGGTCCGGGAATCAGCCCCAGCATTTT. It translates to CASSDGSGNQPQHF. The chain links TRBV10-1 to TRBJ1-5; no definite D call. The CDR3 sequence is 14 residues long. The germline V and J ends were trimmed by 3 bases and 4 bases, with 10 bases remaining between them. Germline assignment: CDR1 WNHNN and CDR2 SYGVQD (reference sequence).